This passage covers 32 T cell receptor beta chains from one sample sequenced in a study of shared clonotypes between healthy human individuals. Generated by immunoSEQ multiplex PCR, the TCRdb table keeps only in-frame clones and is missing some. Here the sample spans approximately 710,000 clones, around 91% being singletons. Sequenced material: memory CD8+ T cells from PBMCs. Subset here: CD45RO+ cells pooled with CCR7-negative TemRA cells. These TCRs come from a man between 18 and 35 years old in good health. Some clones in this sample may be carry-over from other donors' samples.

The V gene is TRBV7-8, the J gene TRBJ2-7, with 7 nucleotides matching TRBD2. The CDR3 has 14 residues. J lost 2 bases, V lost 3 bases, and 4 bases had no gene match. Germline CDR1 SGHVS, CDR2 FQNEAQ. The CDR3 is CASSLRGSPYEQYF. The CDR3 DNA is TGTGCCAGCAGCTTGCGGGGGTCCCCCTACGAGCAGTACTTC.

V usage is TRBV2 and J usage is TRBJ2-3, with 8 nucleotides matching TRBD2. Trimming at V came to 7 bases and at J to 6 bases, leaving 3 bases not matched to a gene. This CDR3 region has 12 residues. The V gene's germline CDR1 is SNHLY and CDR2 FYNNEI. The CDR3 reads CASKRLADTQYF. CDR3 sequence (DNA): TGTGCCAGCAAAAGACTAGCGGATACGCAGTATTTT.

The V gene is TRBV5-6, the J gene TRBJ2-1, with TRBD1 as a possible D gene (6 bases). Deletions cut 0 bases from V and 3 bases from J, with 10 bases between. This CDR3 has 15 residues. Germline V gene data show CDR1 as SGHDT and CDR2 as YYEEEE. CDR3 sequence: CASSLVAGDYNEQFF. CDR3 sequence (DNA): TGTGCCAGCAGCTTGGTGGCAGGGGACTACAATGAGCAGTTCTTC.

The chain couples TRBV12-5 to TRBJ2-2; 11 nucleotides line up with TRBD2. V dropped 1 base and J dropped 1; count of bases not matched to a gene: 2. Germline CDR1 reads LGHNT; CDR2 reads FRNRAP. The CDR3 contains 17 residues. The CDR3 DNA reads as TGTGCTAGTGGTTTGGGACTAGCGGGATGGAACACCGGGGAGCTGTTTTTT. Protein: CASGLGLAGWNTGELFF.

This clone was seen just once. The V call is TRBV7-9, the J call TRBJ2-5; 9 nucleotides align to TRBD2. This CDR3 has 16 amino acids. Germline V gene data show CDR1 as SEHNR and CDR2 as FQNEAQ (reference sequence). Trimming cost V 5 bases and J 3 bases; bases outside gene matches: 10. The CDR3 spells CASSPKGLALKETQYF. The CDR3 DNA sequence: TGTGCCAGCAGCCCTAAGGGACTAGCACTGAAAGAGACCCAGTACTTC.

The chain is built from TRBV27 and TRBJ2-2, with a tentative D call TRBD2 (5 bases). The CDR3 is 14 residues long. Trimming took off 7 bases at V and 0 bases at J, with 9 bases between the two ends. The V gene's germline CDR1 is MNHEY and CDR2 SMNVEV (reference sequence). CDR3 sequence: CASTSSSNTGELFF. The CDR3 DNA reads as TGTGCCAGCACCTCTAGCTCGAACACCGGGGAGCTGTTTTTT.

The chain combines TRBV6-6 with TRBJ1-5; D is possibly TRBD1 (6 bases). Trimming took off 0 bases at V and 4 bases at J, with 7 bases between the two ends. The V gene's germline CDR1 is MNHNY and CDR2 SVGAGI (reference sequence). The CDR3 contains 14 residues. CDR3 amino acids: CASSYSTGNQPQHF. The CDR3 nucleotides read TGTGCCAGCAGTTACTCGACAGGAAATCAGCCCCAGCATTTT.

This chain links TRBV30 with TRBJ1-2; weak D call: TRBD1 (6 bases). The V gene lost 5 bases and the J gene lost 0 bases, with 13 bases spanning the gap. The germline gives CDR1 GTSNPN, CDR2 SVGIG (reference sequence). This CDR3 is 14 amino acids long. The CDR3 is CAWEPAGANYGYTF. In nucleotides, the CDR3 is TGTGCCTGGGAGCCCGCAGGGGCTAACTATGGCTACACCTTC. The full variable domain, rest sourced from reference TRBV30 and TRBJ1-2, is SQTIHQWPATLVQPVGSPLSLECTVEGTSNPNLYWYRQAAGRGLQLLFYSVGIGQISSEVPQNLSASRPQDRQFILSSKKLLLSDSGFYLCAWEPAGANYGYTFGSGTRLTVV.

The CDR3 protein is CASSLGSGQRKREQYF. DNA for the CDR3: TGTGCCAGCAGCTTGGGGAGCGGACAGAGGAAGAGGGAGCAGTACTTC. This chain uses TRBV7-9 with TRBJ2-7, with D possibly matching TRBD1 (6 bases). This CDR3 is built from 16 residues. Germline-derived CDR1 and CDR2 are SEHNR and FQNEAQ (reference sequence). V lost 3 bases and J lost 7, with 22 bases in between.

This chain connects TRBV28 to TRBJ2-3; 11 bases line up with TRBD2. This CDR3 is built from 16 residues. V gave up 3 bases and J gave up 4 bases; unmatched junction bases: 6. Germline loops: CDR1 MDHEN, CDR2 SYDVKM. Here the CDR3 DNA reads TGTGCCAGCAGTTTCTTAACTAGCGGGAGTTCAGATACGCAGTATTTT. This sequence encodes CASSFLTSGSSDTQYF.

The CDR3 loop is CASEGYTGELFF. The DNA for the CDR3 is TGTGCCAGCGAAGGGTACACCGGGGAGCTGTTTTTT. The V and J genes are TRBV6-1 and TRBJ2-2; D is uncertain. This CDR3 is built from 12 residues. CDR1 and CDR2 from the germline V gene are MNHNS and SASEGT. The V gene lost 8 bases and the J gene lost 3 bases, with 7 bases spanning the gap.

The chain recombines TRBV15 with TRBJ1-4; 7 bases align to TRBD1. This CDR3 has 15 residues. V shed 3 bases, J shed 7 bases, and the junction held 8 bases outside the gene matches. The germline V gene encodes CDR1 LNHNV and CDR2 YYDKDF (reference sequence). CDR3 protein: CATSSSRGNGEKLFF. CDR3 nucleotides: TGTGCCACCAGCAGTTCCAGGGGGAATGGTGAAAAACTGTTTTTT.

This clone was counted between two and nine times. This chain connects TRBV11-2 to TRBJ1-1, with a tentative D call TRBD1 (5 bases). V was cut by 1 base and J by 6 bases, with 12 bases left in between. Germline V gives CDR1 SGHAT, CDR2 FQNNGV. This CDR3 has 14 amino acids. The CDR3 here is CASSLGAGLSEAFF. CDR3 DNA sequence: TGTGCCAGCAGCTTAGGAGCAGGGCTGTCTGAAGCTTTCTTT.

The V gene is TRBV27, the J gene TRBJ1-2; TRBD1 agrees at 9 bases. The germline CDR1 and CDR2 sequences are MNHEY and SMNVEV (reference sequence). CDR3 length: 15 amino acids. The V gene end was trimmed by 2 bases and the J gene end by 3 bases; junction bases not matched to a gene: 4. CDR3 residues: CASSLRQGDYYGYTF. The CDR3 nucleotides read TGTGCCAGCAGTTTAAGACAGGGGGATTACTATGGCTACACCTTC.

This sequence joins TRBV6-1 and TRBJ2-6, with D unclear. This CDR3 comprises 16 residues. Germline V gene sequence: CDR1 MNHNS, CDR2 SASEGT. The germline V and J ends were trimmed by 2 bases and 4 bases, with 12 bases remaining between them. DNA of the CDR3: TGTGCCAGCAGTGAACCGTGGAAACGGGGGGCCAACGTCCTGACTTTC. This gives the protein CASSEPWKRGANVLTF.

J is TRBJ2-5 and V is TRBV28; D call uncertain. Trimming shortened V by 3 bases and J by 0 bases, and 14 bases separated the two germline ends. The CDR3 totals 16 residues. Germline V gene lookup returns CDR1 MDHEN and CDR2 SYDVKM. The DNA of the CDR3 is TGTGCCAGCAGTTTGCTCATCTCGAGTAACCAAGAGACCCAGTACTTC. Encoded protein: CASSLLISSNQETQYF.

The rearrangement joins TRBV11-2 to TRBJ2-7; unclear D gene. Germline V gene lookup returns CDR1 SGHAT and CDR2 FQNNGV. V was clipped by 0 bases and J by 1 base, with 4 bases between them. The CDR3 spans 13 residues. The DNA of the CDR3 is TGTGCCAGCAGCTTAGAAGTTTCCTACGAGCAGTACTTC. This encodes CASSLEVSYEQYF.

The chain joins TRBV7-3 to TRBJ1-1; 9 nucleotides agree with TRBD1. The J segment lost 6 bases and the V segment lost 2 bases, leaving 19 bases of the junction unmatched. Germline values: CDR1 SGHTA, CDR2 FQGTGA. The CDR3 contains 19 residues. CDR3 loop: CASSLPPVLKGQGRAEAFF. The CDR3 nucleotides are TGTGCCAGCAGCTTACCCCCTGTCTTGAAGGGACAGGGTAGGGCTGAAGCTTTCTTT. Based on the CDR3 plus reference TRBV7-3 and TRBJ1-1, the full variable domain is GAGVSQTPSNKVTEKGKYVELRCDPISGHTALYWYRQSLGQGPEFLIYFQGTGAADDSGLPNDRFFAVRPEGSVSTLKIQRTERGDSAVYLCASSLPPVLKGQGRAEAFFGQGTRLTVV.

This rearrangement joins TRBV9 to TRBJ1-1; 10 bases match TRBD1. From germline, CDR1 is SGDLS and CDR2 YYNGEE. Germline trimming cut 4 bases from V and 5 bases from J; bases unmatched to any gene: 8. The length of the CDR3 is 15 residues. The CDR3 DNA reads TGTGCCAGCAGCAGCGGGACAGGGGATAATACTGAAGCTTTCTTT. It encodes CASSSGTGDNTEAFF.

The chain carries TRBV2 and TRBJ1-3; D might be TRBD1 (5 bases). The V and J ends lost 9 bases and 3 bases respectively, with 18 bases between them. CDR1 is SNHLY, CDR2 FYNNEI, per germline. The CDR3 runs to 15 residues. DNA of the CDR3: TGTGCCAGAGCATACATGGGGGAATTTGGAAACACCATATATTTT. Translated: CARAYMGEFGNTIYF.

This clone appeared once. The CDR3 reads CASSLGPPDREESYEQYF. The CDR3 bases are TGTGCCAGCAGTTTGGGCCCCCCCGACAGGGAAGAATCCTACGAGCAGTACTTC. The chain recombines TRBV27 with TRBJ2-7, with 7 bases identical to TRBD1. V was clipped by 3 bases and J by 1 base; unmatched bases: 15. CDR1 MNHEY and CDR2 SMNVEV come from the germline V gene (reference sequence). The CDR3 contains 18 residues.

The chain has TRBV7-9 and TRBJ2-1, with D possibly matching TRBD1 (6 bases). This CDR3 has 14 amino acids. V lost 0 bases and J lost 8, with 11 bases in between. Germline assignment: CDR1 SEHNR and CDR2 FQNEAQ (reference sequence). The CDR3 loop is CASSLAWKGDEQFF. The CDR3 nucleotides are TGTGCCAGCAGCTTAGCGTGGAAGGGGGATGAGCAGTTCTTC. Supplemented by reference TRBV7-9 and TRBJ2-1, the full variable domain reads DTGVSQNPRHKITKRGQNVTFRCDPISEHNRLYWYRQTLGQGPEFLTYFQNEAQLEKSRLLSDRFSAERPKGSFSTLEIQRTEQGDSAMYLCASSLAWKGDEQFFGPGTRLTVL.

J is TRBJ2-5 and V is TRBV7-9; D call uncertain. V gave up 1 base and J gave up 0 bases, with 18 bases separating them. Germline values: CDR1 SEHNR, CDR2 FQNEAQ (reference sequence). There are 18 residues in the CDR3. CDR3 nucleotides: TGTGCCAGCAGCTTAGGGGTTAGATTGCGGTGGGACCAAGAGACCCAGTACTTC. Protein product: CASSLGVRLRWDQETQYF.

This sequence joins TRBV19 and TRBJ2-5, with D possibly being TRBD1 (5 bases). Trimming shortened V by 6 bases and J by 1 base, and 12 bases separated the two germline ends. CDR3 size: 14 residues. Looked up from germline, CDR1 is LNHDA and CDR2 is SQIVND (reference sequence). The CDR3 bases are TGTGCCAGTAGGACAGTGGTTGGCCAAGAGACCCAGTACTTC. The encoded protein is CASRTVVGQETQYF. The variable domain in full, completed from reference TRBV19 and TRBJ2-5, reads DGGITQSPKYLFRKEGQNVTLSCEQNLNHDAMYWYRQDPGQGLRLIYYSQIVNDFQKGDIAEGYSVSREKKESFPLTVTSAQKNPTAFYLCASRTVVGQETQYFGPGTRLLVL.

The chain carries TRBV7-3 and TRBJ1-1; D not certain. The CDR3 totals 16 residues. Germline V lookup: CDR1 SGHTA, CDR2 FQGTGA. The germline V and J ends were trimmed by 5 bases and 3 bases, with 19 bases remaining between them. The CDR3 region is CASSADRRRRYTEAFF. CDR3 in DNA: TGTGCCAGCAGCGCAGATCGACGGAGGAGGTACACTGAAGCTTTCTTT.

V is TRBV7-8 and J is TRBJ2-5, with 10 bases aligning to TRBD2. This CDR3 spans 15 amino acids. Germline lookup yields CDR1 SGHVS and CDR2 FQNEAQ. V dropped 2 bases and J dropped 5; count of bases not matched to a gene: 5. CDR3 sequence (DNA): TGTGCCAGCAGCTTACTAGCGGGAGTTCGGGAGACCCAGTACTTC. It encodes CASSLLAGVRETQYF.

The genes are TRBV7-9 and TRBJ2-7, with a tentative D call TRBD1 (5 bases). Trimming shortened V by 2 bases and J by 2 bases, and 13 bases separated the two germline ends. The germline CDR1 and CDR2 sequences are SEHNR and FQNEAQ (reference sequence). The CDR3 consists of 15 residues. The CDR3 nucleotides read TGTGCCAGCAGCTTATCGGCCAGGGAAGCCTACGAGCAGTACTTC. It encodes CASSLSAREAYEQYF.

This sequence joins TRBV9 and TRBJ2-5; D perhaps matches TRBD1 (6 bases). Germline CDR1 is SGDLS and CDR2 is YYNGEE. Deletions cut 4 bases from V and 0 bases from J, with 13 bases between. The CDR3 totals 15 residues. CDR3 nucleotides: TGTGCCAGCAGCTCCAGATGGACAGACCAAGAGACCCAGTACTTC. Protein product: CASSSRWTDQETQYF.

The rearrangement uses TRBV30 and TRBJ2-5, with 12 bases lining up with TRBD1. The junction had 4 bases not matched to a gene; V was cut back by 2 bases and J by 3 bases. The CDR3 covers 15 residues. Looked up from germline, CDR1 is GTSNPN and CDR2 is SVGIG (reference sequence). The DNA for the CDR3 is TGTGCCTGGAGTACCGGGACAGGGGGCAAAGAGACCCAGTACTTC. Its protein is CAWSTGTGGKETQYF.

The chain joins TRBV7-9 to TRBJ2-1, with D possibly being TRBD1 (5 bases). Germline assignment: CDR1 SEHNR and CDR2 FQNEAQ (reference sequence). The CDR3 extends over 13 amino acids. The V end was cut by 8 bases, the J end by 5 bases, with 13 bases between. The CDR3 loop reads CASGARINNEQFF. CDR3 coding DNA: TGTGCCAGCGGGGCTCGCATTAACAATGAGCAGTTCTTC.

This clone was detected a few times. The CDR3 sequence: CASRGGNTEAFF. CDR3 nucleotides: TGTGCCAGCCGGGGGGGAAACACTGAAGCTTTCTTT. V is TRBV13 and J is TRBJ1-1, with D maybe TRBD1 (5 bases). V was pared by 8 bases and J by 2 bases, with 9 bases between. The CDR3 is 12 amino acids. CDR1 PRHDT and CDR2 FYEKMQ come from the germline V gene (reference sequence).

The V gene is TRBV18, the J gene TRBJ2-4; D uncertain. Germline loops: CDR1 KGHSH, CDR2 LQKENI. Trimming cost V 0 bases and J 3 bases, with 21 bases left between them. The CDR3 sequence is 19 residues long. The CDR3 loop is CASSPPFTGYSSVKNIQYF. CDR3 DNA sequence: TGTGCCAGCTCACCACCCTTTACCGGATACAGTTCAGTCAAAAACATTCAGTACTTC.